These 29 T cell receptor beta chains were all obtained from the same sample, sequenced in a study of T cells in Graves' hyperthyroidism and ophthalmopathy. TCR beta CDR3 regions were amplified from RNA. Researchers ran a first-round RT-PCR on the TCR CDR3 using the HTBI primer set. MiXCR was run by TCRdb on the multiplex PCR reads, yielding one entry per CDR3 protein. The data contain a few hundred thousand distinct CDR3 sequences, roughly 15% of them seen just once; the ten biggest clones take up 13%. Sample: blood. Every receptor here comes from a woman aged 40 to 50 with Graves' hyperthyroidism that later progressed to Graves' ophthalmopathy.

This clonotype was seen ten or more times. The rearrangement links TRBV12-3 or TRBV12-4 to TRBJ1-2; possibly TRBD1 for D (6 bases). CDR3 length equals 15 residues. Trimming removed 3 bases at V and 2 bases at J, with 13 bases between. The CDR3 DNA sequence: TGTGCCAGCAGTTTTTTCTCAGGGGCGAACTATGGCTACACCTTC. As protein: CASSFFSGANYGYTF.

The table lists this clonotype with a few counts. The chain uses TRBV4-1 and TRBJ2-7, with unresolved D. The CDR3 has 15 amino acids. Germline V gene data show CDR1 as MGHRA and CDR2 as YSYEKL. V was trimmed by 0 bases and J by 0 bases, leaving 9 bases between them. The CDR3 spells CASSQDRKSSYEQYF. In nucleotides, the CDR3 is TGCGCCAGCAGCCAAGACCGCAAGAGCTCCTACGAGCAGTACTTC.

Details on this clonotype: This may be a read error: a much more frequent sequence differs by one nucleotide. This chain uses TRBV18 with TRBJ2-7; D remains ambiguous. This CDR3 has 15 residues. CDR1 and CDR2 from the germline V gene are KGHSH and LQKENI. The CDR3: CASSPVHSLSYEQCF. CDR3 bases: TGTGCCAGCTCACCTGTGCACAGCCTCTCCTACGAGCAGTGCTTC.

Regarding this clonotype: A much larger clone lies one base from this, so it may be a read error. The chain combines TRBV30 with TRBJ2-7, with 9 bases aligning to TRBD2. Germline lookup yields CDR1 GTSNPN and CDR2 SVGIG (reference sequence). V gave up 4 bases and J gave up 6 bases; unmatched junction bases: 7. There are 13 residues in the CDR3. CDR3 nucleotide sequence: TGTGCCTGGAATAGCGGGAGATCCAGCGAGCAGTACTTC. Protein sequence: CAWNSGRSSEQYF.

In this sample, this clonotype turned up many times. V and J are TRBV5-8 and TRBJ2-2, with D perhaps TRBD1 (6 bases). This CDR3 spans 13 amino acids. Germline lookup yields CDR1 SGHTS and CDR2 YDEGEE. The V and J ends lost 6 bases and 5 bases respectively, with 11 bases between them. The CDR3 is CASNPRGTGELFF. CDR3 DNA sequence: TGTGCCAGCAATCCTAGGGGGACCGGGGAGCTGTTTTTT.

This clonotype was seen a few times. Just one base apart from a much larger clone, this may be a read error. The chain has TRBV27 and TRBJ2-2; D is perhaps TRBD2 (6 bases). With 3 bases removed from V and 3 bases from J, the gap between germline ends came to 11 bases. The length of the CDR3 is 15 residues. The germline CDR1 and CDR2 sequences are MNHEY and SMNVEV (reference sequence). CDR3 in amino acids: CASSFLARYTGELFF. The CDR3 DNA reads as TGTGCCAGCAGTTTCCTAGCGAGGTACACCGGGGAGCTGTTTTTT.

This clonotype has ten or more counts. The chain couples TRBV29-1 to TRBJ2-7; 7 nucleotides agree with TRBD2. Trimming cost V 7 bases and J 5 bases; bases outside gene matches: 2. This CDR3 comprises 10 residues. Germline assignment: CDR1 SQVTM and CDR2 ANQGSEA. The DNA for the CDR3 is TGCAGCGCTAGCGGCGACGAGCAGTACTTC. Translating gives CSASGDEQYF.

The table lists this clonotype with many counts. The CDR3, as DNA: TGTGCCAGCACCCCCCAGTGGCCTGGGGCCAACGTCCTGACTTTC. It is translated as CASTPQWPGANVLTF. The rearrangement links TRBV2 to TRBJ2-6; no definite D call. V was shortened by 7 bases and J by 2 bases, with 12 bases between the two germline ends. Germline CDR1 and CDR2: SNHLY and FYNNEI. The length of the CDR3 is 15 residues.

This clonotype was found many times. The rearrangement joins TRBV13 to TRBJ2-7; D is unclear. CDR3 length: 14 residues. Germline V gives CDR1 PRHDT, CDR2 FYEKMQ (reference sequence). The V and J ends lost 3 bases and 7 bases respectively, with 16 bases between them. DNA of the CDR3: TGTGCCAGCAGCTTCCCGTCGGACCGAAGTGAGCAGTACTTC. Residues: CASSFPSDRSEQYF.

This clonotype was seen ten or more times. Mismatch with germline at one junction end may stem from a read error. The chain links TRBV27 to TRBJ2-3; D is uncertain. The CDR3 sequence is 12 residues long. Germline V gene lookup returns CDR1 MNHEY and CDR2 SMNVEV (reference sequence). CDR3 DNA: TGTGTCAGCAGTTTCCCAGCCGATACGCAGTATTTT. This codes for CVSSFPADTQYF.

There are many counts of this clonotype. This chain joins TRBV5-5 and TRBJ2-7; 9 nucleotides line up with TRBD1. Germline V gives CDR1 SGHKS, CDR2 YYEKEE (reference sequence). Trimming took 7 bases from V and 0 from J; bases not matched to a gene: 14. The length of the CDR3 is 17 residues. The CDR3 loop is CASASRTGEKISYEQYF. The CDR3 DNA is TGTGCCAGCGCGTCCCGGACAGGGGAGAAGATCTCCTACGAGCAGTACTTC.

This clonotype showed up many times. DNA of the CDR3: TGTGCCAGCACCGTATTCGGGACAGCCGGGGCCCAGTACTTC. Translated, it gives CASTVFGTAGAQYF. This chain connects TRBV6-2 or TRBV6-3 to TRBJ2-5, with 7 nucleotides matching TRBD1. This CDR3 has 14 amino acids. In germline, CDR1 is MNHEY, CDR2 SVGEGT. J gave up 9 bases and V 7 bases, and 14 bases lay outside the gene matches.

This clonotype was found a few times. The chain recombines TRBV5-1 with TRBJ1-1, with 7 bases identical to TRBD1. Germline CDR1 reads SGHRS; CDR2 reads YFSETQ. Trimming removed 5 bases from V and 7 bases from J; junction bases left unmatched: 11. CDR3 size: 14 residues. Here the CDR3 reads CASSEQGGSREAFF. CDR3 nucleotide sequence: TGCGCCAGCAGTGAGCAGGGGGGATCACGTGAAGCTTTCTTT. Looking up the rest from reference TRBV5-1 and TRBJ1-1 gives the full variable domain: KAGVTQTPRYLIKTRGQQVTLSCSPISGHRSVSWYQQTPGQGLQFLFEYFSETQRNKGNFPGRFSGRQFSNSRSEMNVSTLELGDSALYLCASSEQGGSREAFFGQGTRLTVV.

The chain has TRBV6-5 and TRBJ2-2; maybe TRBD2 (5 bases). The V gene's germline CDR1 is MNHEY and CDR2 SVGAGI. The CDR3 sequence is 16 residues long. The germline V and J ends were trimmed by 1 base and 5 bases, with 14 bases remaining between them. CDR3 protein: CASSYFGPPGTGELFF. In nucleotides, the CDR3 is TGTGCCAGCAGTTACTTCGGGCCTCCGGGGACCGGGGAGCTGTTTTTT.

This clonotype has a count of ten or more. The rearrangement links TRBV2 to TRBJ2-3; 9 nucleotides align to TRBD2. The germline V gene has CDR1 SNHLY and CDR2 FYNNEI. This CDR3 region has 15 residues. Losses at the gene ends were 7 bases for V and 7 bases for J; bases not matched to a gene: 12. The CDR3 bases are TGTGCCAGCATGTGGGGGAGTAGCGGGAGACATACGCAGTATTTT. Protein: CASMWGSSGRHTQYF.

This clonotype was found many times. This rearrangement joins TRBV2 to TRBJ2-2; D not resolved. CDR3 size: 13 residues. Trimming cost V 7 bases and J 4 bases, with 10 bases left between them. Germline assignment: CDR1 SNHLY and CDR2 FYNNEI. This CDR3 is CASTLGGTGELFF. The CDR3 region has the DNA TGTGCCAGCACCCTTGGCGGCACCGGGGAGCTGTTTTTT. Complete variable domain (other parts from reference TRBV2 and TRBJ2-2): EPEVTQTPSHQVTQMGQEVILRCVPISNHLYFYWYRQILGQKVEFLVSFYNNEISEKSEIFDDQFSVERPDGSNFTLKIRSTKLEDSAMYFCASTLGGTGELFFGEGSRLTVL.

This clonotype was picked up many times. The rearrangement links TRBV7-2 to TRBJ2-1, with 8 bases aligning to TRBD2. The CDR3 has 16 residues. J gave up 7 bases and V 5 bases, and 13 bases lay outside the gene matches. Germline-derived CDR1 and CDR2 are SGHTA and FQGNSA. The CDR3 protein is CASSPPGVLAANEQFF. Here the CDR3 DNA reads TGTGCCAGCAGCCCCCCCGGGGTACTAGCGGCAAATGAGCAGTTCTTC. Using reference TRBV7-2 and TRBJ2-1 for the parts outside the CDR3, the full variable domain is GAGVSQSPSNKVTEKGKDVELRCDPISGHTALYWYRQSLGQGLEFLIYFQGNSAPDKSGLPSDRFSAERTGGSVSTLTIQRTQQEDSAVYLCASSPPGVLAANEQFFGPGTRLTVL.

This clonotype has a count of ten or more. The CDR3 protein is CASSLAQGFEAFF. Written as DNA, the CDR3 is TGTGCCAGCAGCTTGGCACAGGGGTTTGAAGCTTTCTTT. V gene TRBV7-9 combines with J gene TRBJ1-1; 7 bases agree with TRBD1. The CDR3 loop spans 13 amino acids. The ends lost 3 bases at V and 7 bases at J; junction bases unmatched: 5. Germline V gene data show CDR1 as SEHNR and CDR2 as FQNEAQ (reference sequence). Drawing the rest from reference TRBV7-9 and TRBJ1-1, the complete variable domain is DTGVSQNPRHKITKRGQNVTFRCDPISEHNRLYWYRQTLGQGPEFLTYFQNEAQLEKSRLLSDRFSAERPKGSFSTLEIQRTEQGDSAMYLCASSLAQGFEAFFGQGTRLTVV.

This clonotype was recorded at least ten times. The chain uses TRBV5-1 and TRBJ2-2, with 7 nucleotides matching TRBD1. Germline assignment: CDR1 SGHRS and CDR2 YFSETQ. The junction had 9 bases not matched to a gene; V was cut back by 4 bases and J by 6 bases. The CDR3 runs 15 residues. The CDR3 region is CASSHASGGAGELFF. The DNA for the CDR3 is TGCGCCAGCAGCCACGCTTCAGGGGGAGCCGGGGAGCTGTTTTTT.

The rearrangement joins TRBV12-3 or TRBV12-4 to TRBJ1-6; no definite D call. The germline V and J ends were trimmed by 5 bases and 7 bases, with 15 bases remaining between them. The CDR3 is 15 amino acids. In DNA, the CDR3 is TGTGCCAGCAGTCCCGCCAGTAGAGCCAATTCACCCCTCCACTTT. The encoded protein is CASSPASRANSPLHF.

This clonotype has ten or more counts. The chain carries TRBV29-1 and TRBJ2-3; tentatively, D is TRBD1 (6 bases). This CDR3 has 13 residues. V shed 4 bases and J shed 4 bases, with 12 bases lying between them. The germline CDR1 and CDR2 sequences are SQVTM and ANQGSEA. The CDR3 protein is CSVAGVRADTQYF. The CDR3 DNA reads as TGCAGCGTTGCAGGGGTCCGGGCAGATACGCAGTATTTT.

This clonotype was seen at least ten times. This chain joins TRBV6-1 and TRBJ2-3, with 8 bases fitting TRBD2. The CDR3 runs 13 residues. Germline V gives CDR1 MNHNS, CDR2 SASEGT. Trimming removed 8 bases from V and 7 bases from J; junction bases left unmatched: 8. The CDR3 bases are TGTGCCAGCGCACGGGAGGGATTGAATACGCAGTATTTT. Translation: CASAREGLNTQYF.

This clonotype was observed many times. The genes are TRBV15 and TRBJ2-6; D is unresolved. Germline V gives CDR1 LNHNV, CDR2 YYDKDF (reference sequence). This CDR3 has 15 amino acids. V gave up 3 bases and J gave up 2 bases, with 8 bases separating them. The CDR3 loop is CATSRRGAGANVLTF. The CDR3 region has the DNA TGTGCCACCAGCAGGCGTGGAGCTGGGGCCAACGTCCTGACTTTC.

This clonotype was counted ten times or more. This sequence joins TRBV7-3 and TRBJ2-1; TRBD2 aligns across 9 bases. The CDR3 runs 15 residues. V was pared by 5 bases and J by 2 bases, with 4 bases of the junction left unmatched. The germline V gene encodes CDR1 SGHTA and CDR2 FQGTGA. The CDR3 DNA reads TGTGCCAGCAGCATTAGCGGGAGAGCCTACAATGAGCAGTTCTTC. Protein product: CASSISGRAYNEQFF.

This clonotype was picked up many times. The CDR3 DNA reads as TGTGCCAGTGTGGACAGCCCCATGAACACTGAAGCTTTCTTT. Amino acid sequence: CASVDSPMNTEAFF. This sequence joins TRBV7-9 and TRBJ1-1; possibly TRBD1 for D (6 bases). Germline V gene data show CDR1 as SEHNR and CDR2 as FQNEAQ (reference sequence). The CDR3 extends over 14 amino acids. V was cut by 9 bases and J by 0 bases, with 14 bases left in between.

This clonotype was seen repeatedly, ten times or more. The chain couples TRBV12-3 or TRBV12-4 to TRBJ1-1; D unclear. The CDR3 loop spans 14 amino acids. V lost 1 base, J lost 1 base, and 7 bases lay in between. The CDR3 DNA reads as TGTGCCAGCAGTTTAGGTTCGGGGAACACTGAAGCTTTCTTT. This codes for CASSLGSGNTEAFF.

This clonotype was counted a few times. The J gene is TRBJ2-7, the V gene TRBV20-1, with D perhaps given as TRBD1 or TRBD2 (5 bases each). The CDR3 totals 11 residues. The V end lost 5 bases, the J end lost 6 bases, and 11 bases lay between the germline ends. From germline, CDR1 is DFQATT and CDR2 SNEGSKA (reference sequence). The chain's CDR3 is CSADRGVEQYF. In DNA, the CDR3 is TGCAGTGCTGACCGGGGCGTCGAGCAGTACTTC.

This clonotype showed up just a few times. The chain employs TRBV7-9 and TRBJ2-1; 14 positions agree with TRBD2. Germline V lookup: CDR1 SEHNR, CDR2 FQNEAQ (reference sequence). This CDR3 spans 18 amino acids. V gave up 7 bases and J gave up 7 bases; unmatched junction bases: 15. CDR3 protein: CASTPRGLAGAVDNEQFF. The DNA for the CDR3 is TGTGCCAGCACCCCTCGGGGACTAGCGGGAGCAGTAGATAATGAGCAGTTCTTC.

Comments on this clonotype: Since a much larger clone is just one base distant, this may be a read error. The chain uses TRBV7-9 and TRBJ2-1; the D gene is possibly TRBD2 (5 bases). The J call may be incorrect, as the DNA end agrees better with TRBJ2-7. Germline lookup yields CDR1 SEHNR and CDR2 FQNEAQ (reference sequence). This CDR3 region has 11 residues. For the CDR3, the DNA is TGTGCCATTTGGACTTACAATGAGCAGTACTTC. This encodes CAIWTYNEQYF.